The 14 T cell receptor beta chains below all came from one sample that was sequenced in a study of cytomegalovirus exposure and HLA in healthy donors. Primers: 60 Vbeta forward and 13 Jbeta reverse. Libraries were prepared by immunoSEQ multiplex PCR; TCRdb keeps only in-frame clonotypes and omits some of them. The sample shows some 150,000 clones, around 77% of them seen only once. What was sequenced was PBMCs. The receptor source for this set is a woman aged 45-60 years in good health and CMV-seronegative.

The chain links TRBV4-2 to TRBJ2-1, with TRBD2 matching over 11 bases. The CDR3 extends over 17 amino acids. V lost 0 bases, J lost 10 bases, and 11 bases stayed unmatched. Germline CDR1 LGHNA, CDR2 YNFKEQ. The CDR3 DNA reads as TGTGCCAGCAGCCAAGACTTTAGCGGGGGGGTTTCGGGAGAGCAGTTCTTC. This codes for CASSQDFSGGVSGEQFF.

The rearrangement joins TRBV2 to TRBJ2-7; perhaps TRBD1 as D (5 bases). Germline CDR1 reads SNHLY; CDR2 reads FYNNEI. Trimming pared 5 bases from V and 2 bases from J, leaving 16 bases between. The CDR3 runs 15 residues. The CDR3 protein is CASSPGGADTYEQYF. CDR3 bases: TGTGCCAGCAGTCCAGGTGGGGCTGACACCTACGAGCAGTACTTC. The full variable domain, in which reference TRBV2 and TRBJ2-7 provide the parts outside the CDR3, is EPEVTQTPSHQVTQMGQEVILRCVPISNHLYFYWYRQILGQKVEFLVSFYNNEISEKSEIFDDQFSVERPDGSNFTLKIRSTKLEDSAMYFCASSPGGADTYEQYFGPGTRLTVT.

The chain joins TRBV14 to TRBJ2-7; a weak D match, TRBD1 (5 bases). The germline V and J ends were trimmed by 3 bases and 2 bases, with 11 bases remaining between them. Per the germline V gene, CDR1 is SGHDN and CDR2 is FVKESK. This CDR3 has 14 amino acids. DNA of the CDR3: TGTGCCAGCAGCCAGATTGGACAAACCTACGAGCAGTACTTC. Encoded protein: CASSQIGQTYEQYF.

V is TRBV7-9 and J is TRBJ1-2, with TRBD1 as a possible D gene (5 bases). Germline CDR1 is SEHNR and CDR2 is FQNEAQ (reference sequence). The length of the CDR3 is 13 residues. Trimming took 6 bases from V and 0 from J, leaving 8 bases between them. The chain's CDR3 is CASSQGSNYGYTF. The CDR3, as DNA: TGTGCCAGCAGTCAGGGTTCTAACTATGGCTACACCTTC. The variable domain in full, completed from reference TRBV7-9 and TRBJ1-2, reads DTGVSQNPRHKITKRGQNVTFRCDPISEHNRLYWYRQTLGQGPEFLTYFQNEAQLEKSRLLSDRFSAERPKGSFSTLEIQRTEQGDSAMYLCASSQGSNYGYTFGSGTRLTVV.

V is TRBV5-6 and J is TRBJ2-3; 10 bases are shared with TRBD2. Germline lookup yields CDR1 SGHDT and CDR2 YYEEEE. J gave up 0 bases and V 4 bases, and 2 bases lay outside the gene matches. This CDR3 has 15 amino acids. In nucleotides, the CDR3 is TGTGCCAGCAGCCTGACTAGCGGGAGCACAGATACGCAGTATTTT. It specifies CASSLTSGSTDTQYF.

V is TRBV18 and J is TRBJ2-1; no clear D. Germline assignment: CDR1 KGHSH and CDR2 LQKENI. V was cut by 3 bases and J by 6 bases, with 9 bases left in between. The CDR3 runs to 13 residues. The CDR3 DNA is TGTGCCAGCTCACCGACCCCGGGCAATGAGCAGTTCTTC. It specifies CASSPTPGNEQFF. Based on the CDR3 plus reference TRBV18 and TRBJ2-1, the full variable domain is NAGVMQNPRHLVRRRGQEARLRCSPMKGHSHVYWYRQLPEEGLKFMVYLQKENIIDESGMPKERFSAEFPKEGPSILRIQQVVRGDSAAYFCASSPTPGNEQFFGPGTRLTVL.

The chain has TRBV9 and TRBJ2-7; 7 bases align to TRBD2. V shed 1 base and J 0 bases; nucleotides not matched to a gene: 4. Germline assignment: CDR1 SGDLS and CDR2 YYNGEE. CDR3 length: 15 residues. The CDR3 loop reads CASSVSGTSSYEQYF. The CDR3 DNA reads TGTGCCAGCAGCGTAAGCGGGACGAGCTCCTACGAGCAGTACTTC.

The gene calls are TRBV9 and TRBJ2-1; the match to TRBD2 covers 8 bases. The CDR3 extends over 15 amino acids. V shed 0 bases and J 9 bases; nucleotides not matched to a gene: 8. Germline V gene data show CDR1 as SGDLS and CDR2 as YYNGEE. CDR3 amino acids: CASSVETSVIGEQFF. The CDR3 DNA reads TGTGCCAGCAGCGTAGAGACTAGCGTCATAGGTGAGCAGTTCTTC. The variable domain in full, completed from reference TRBV9 and TRBJ2-1, reads DSGVTQTPKHLITATGQRVTLRCSPRSGDLSVYWYQQSLDQGLQFLIQYYNGEERAKGNILERFSAQQFPDLHSELNLSSLELGDSALYFCASSVETSVIGEQFFGPGTRLTVL.

This clone showed up just a few times. The V call is TRBV4-2, the J call TRBJ1-5, with D possibly being TRBD1 (6 bases). Germline V CDR1 and CDR2: LGHNA, YNFKEQ. V was trimmed by 5 bases and J by 4 bases, leaving 12 bases between them. This CDR3 is built from 14 residues. CDR3 nucleotide sequence: TGTGCCAGCAGCGGGGGGGCGCGGAATCAGCCCCAGCATTTT. Encoded protein: CASSGGARNQPQHF.

J is TRBJ2-5 and V is TRBV4-3; TRBD1 matches 9 bases. V dropped 0 bases and J dropped 4; count of bases not matched to a gene: 9. Germline V gene sequence: CDR1 LGHNA, CDR2 YSLEER. The CDR3 contains 17 residues. This chain's CDR3 is CASSQDHRGRLGETQYF. DNA for the CDR3: TGCGCCAGCAGCCAAGACCACAGGGGGCGGTTGGGAGAGACCCAGTACTTC.

This clone has more than one count but fewer than ten. The chain couples TRBV28 to TRBJ2-2; TRBD1 matches at 10 bases. This CDR3 spans 15 amino acids. V lost 10 bases, J lost 6 bases, and 11 bases stayed unmatched. Germline CDR1 and CDR2: MDHEN and SYDVKM. The CDR3 reads CATNVRQGAPGELFF. Written as DNA, the CDR3 is TGTGCCACCAACGTTCGACAGGGGGCGCCCGGGGAGCTGTTTTTT.

The chain recombines TRBV6-5 with TRBJ1-4; 10 bases agree with TRBD1. Germline CDR1 MNHEY, CDR2 SVGAGI. J gave up 8 bases and V 5 bases, and 8 bases lay outside the gene matches. The CDR3 consists of 15 residues. The CDR3 region has the DNA TGTGCCAGCAGTGGCCCGGGACAGGGGAACGAAAAACTGTTTTTT. Protein sequence: CASSGPGQGNEKLFF.

The V and J genes are TRBV9 and TRBJ2-3; D might be TRBD2 (6 bases). Germline values: CDR1 SGDLS, CDR2 YYNGEE. The CDR3 is 16 residues long. V was pared by 4 bases and J by 0 bases, with 15 bases between. CDR3 sequence: CASSLGGIRSTDTQYF. The DNA of the CDR3 is TGTGCCAGCAGCCTCGGAGGGATCCGTAGCACAGATACGCAGTATTTT. Combining the CDR3 with reference TRBV9 and TRBJ2-3 gives the whole variable domain DSGVTQTPKHLITATGQRVTLRCSPRSGDLSVYWYQQSLDQGLQFLIQYYNGEERAKGNILERFSAQQFPDLHSELNLSSLELGDSALYFCASSLGGIRSTDTQYFGPGTRLTVL.

This chain connects TRBV28 to TRBJ2-7, with D tentatively TRBD1 (5 bases). The CDR3 is 12 amino acids. Deletions cut 5 bases from V and 2 bases from J, with 7 bases between. Germline CDR1 is MDHEN and CDR2 is SYDVKM. CDR3 coding DNA: TGTGCCAGCAGTATGACAGCCTACGAGCAGTACTTC. It is translated as CASSMTAYEQYF.